This T cell receptor beta chain was captured in a study of response to subunit inactivated influenza vaccine. V was shortened by 6 bases and J by 5 bases, with 17 bases between the two germline ends. Germline assignment: CDR1 MNHEY and CDR2 SMNVEV (reference sequence). The CDR3 spans 15 residues. This clonotype was recorded at least ten times. Its matching antigen is unknown. The study's findings and limits: T cells newly recruited by each seasonal influenza vaccination are few, the authors suggested.

From the RT-PCR reads, TCRdb called clonotypes with MiXCR, one entry per CDR3 protein. Here the sample spans approximately 730,000 distinct CDR3 sequences, 14% being singletons. V gene TRBV27 combines with J gene TRBJ2-1, with D maybe TRBD1 (7 bases). The sequence was collected from a man in his fifties or sixties who received an inactivated influenza vaccine. This specimen consisted of PBMCs from blood, obtained 14 to 15 days before vaccination. This chain's CDR3 is CASRGGAGGNNEQFF. The CDR3 bases are TGTGCCAGCAGGGGCGGGGCAGGGGGTAACAATGAGCAGTTCTTC.